A single TCR beta chain is shown here with its context. What it binds is unknown. With 1 base removed from V and 4 bases from J, the gap between germline ends came to 12 bases. The length of the CDR3 is 16 residues. Germline CDR1 reads SGHKS; CDR2 reads YYEKEE (reference sequence). The record originates from a study of cytomegalovirus exposure and HLA in healthy donors. The PCR ran on 60 Vbeta and 13 Jbeta primers. Sequencing was performed with immunoSEQ multiplex PCR; in TCRdb, only in-frame clones are kept and a portion is missing. This sample has 200,000 to 250,000 clones; approximately 78% occur once, and the top ten carry less than 3%. Study-wide results and caveats: In a later analysis, about 17,000 TCR beta sequences were associated with HLA alleles at 0.05 false discovery rate. The productive fraction for most TCR beta V segments was about 87% or about 30% in an earlier analysis. A later analysis linked a missense variant in DCLRE1C to the trimming of TCR beta V and J genes.

V and J are TRBV5-5 and TRBJ2-6; D uncertain. Sequencing input: PBMCs. This TCR came from a woman between 40 and 55 years old in good health and CMV-seronegative. The CDR3 region has the DNA TGTGCCAGCAGCTTGTCGCAGGTGCCCGGGGCCAACGTCCTGACTTTC. Protein product: CASSLSQVPGANVLTF.